The present entry profiles one T cell receptor beta chain with its context. Its antigen is as yet unknown. In germline, CDR1 is MNHEY, CDR2 SVGAGI. The CDR3 is made up of 12 amino acids. The V end was cut by 10 bases, the J end by 8 bases, with 15 bases between. The data belong to a study of T cell responses to AZD1222 COVID-19 vaccine. Study observations and caveats: Recipients of AZD1222 seropositive at baseline numbered only 5 or 6. White British donors predominated, females outnumbered males, and clonal diversity was possibly underestimated. The study reported that nearly half of spike-specific TCRs target unmutated variant regions.

The table came from immunoSEQ multiplex PCR; TCRdb's copy has only in-frame clones and leaves some out. The sample gives about 56,000 clones, approximately 88% of which show up once; over 12% is in the top ten. The sequences come from peripheral blood, collected on day 0 of AZD1222 vaccination. This sequence joins TRBV6-5 and TRBJ2-1, with a weak D call TRBD1 (6 bases). The source is an adult in good health. This CDR3 reads CATWGTLDEQFF. CDR3 bases: TGTGCCACCTGGGGGACATTGGATGAGCAGTTCTTC.